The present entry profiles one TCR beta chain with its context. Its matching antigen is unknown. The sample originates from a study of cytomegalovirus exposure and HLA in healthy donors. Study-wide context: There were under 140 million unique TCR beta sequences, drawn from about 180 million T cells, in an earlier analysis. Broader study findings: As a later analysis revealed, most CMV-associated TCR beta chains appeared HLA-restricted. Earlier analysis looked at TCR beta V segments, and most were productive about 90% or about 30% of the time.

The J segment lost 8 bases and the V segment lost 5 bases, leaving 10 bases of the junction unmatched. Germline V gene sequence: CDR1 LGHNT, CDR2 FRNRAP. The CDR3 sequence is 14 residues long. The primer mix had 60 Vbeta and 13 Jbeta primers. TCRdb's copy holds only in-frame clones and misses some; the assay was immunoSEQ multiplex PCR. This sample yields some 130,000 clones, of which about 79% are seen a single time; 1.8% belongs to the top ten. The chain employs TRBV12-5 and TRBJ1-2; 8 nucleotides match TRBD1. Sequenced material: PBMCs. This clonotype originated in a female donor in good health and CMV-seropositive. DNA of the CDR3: TGTGCTAGTGGTGGGGGACAGGATGGGATGGGCTACACCTTC. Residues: CASGGGQDGMGYTF.